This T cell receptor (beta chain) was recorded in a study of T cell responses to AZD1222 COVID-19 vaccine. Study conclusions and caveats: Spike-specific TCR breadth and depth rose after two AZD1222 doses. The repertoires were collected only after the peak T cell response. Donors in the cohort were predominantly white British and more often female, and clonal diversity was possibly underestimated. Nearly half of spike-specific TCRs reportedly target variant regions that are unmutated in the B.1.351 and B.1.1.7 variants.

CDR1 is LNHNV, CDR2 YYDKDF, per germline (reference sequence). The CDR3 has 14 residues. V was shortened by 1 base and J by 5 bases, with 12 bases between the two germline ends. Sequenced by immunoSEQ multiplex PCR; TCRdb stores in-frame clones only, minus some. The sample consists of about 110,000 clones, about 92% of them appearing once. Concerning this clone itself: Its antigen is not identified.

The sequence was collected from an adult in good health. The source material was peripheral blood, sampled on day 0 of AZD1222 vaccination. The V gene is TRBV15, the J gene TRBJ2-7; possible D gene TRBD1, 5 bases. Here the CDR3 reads CATSRGRGYDEQYF. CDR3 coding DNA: TGTGCCACCAGCAGAGGTAGGGGCTATGACGAGCAGTACTTC.